These 19 T cell receptor beta chains were all obtained from the same sample, sequenced in a study of shared clonotypes between healthy human individuals. Generated by immunoSEQ multiplex PCR, the TCRdb table keeps only in-frame clones and is missing some. The top ten hold about 0.34% of the sample, which has about 2.4 million clones, more than 85% seen once. Sample: naive CD4+ T cells from PBMCs. Subset specified: CD45RA+ positively selected. The receptors were sampled from a man between 18 and 29 years old in good health. Some clones in this sample may be carry-over from other donors' samples.

The chain has TRBV5-4 and TRBJ2-7, with D uncertain. The CDR3 is 13 residues long. V dropped 4 bases and J dropped 2 bases, with 10 bases sitting between them. Germline V lookup: CDR1 SGHNT, CDR2 YYREEE (reference sequence). CDR3 sequence (DNA): TGTGCCAGCAGCCTGCCCGGTCCCTACGAGCAGTACTTC. Encoded protein: CASSLPGPYEQYF.

In regard to this clone: The same CDR3 also results from other DNA sequences found in this sample. The chain combines TRBV18 with TRBJ1-5; 7 bases are shared with TRBD1. J lost 4 bases, V lost 3 bases, and 3 bases had no gene match. This CDR3 contains 14 residues. The V gene's germline CDR1 is KGHSH and CDR2 LQKENI. The CDR3 sequence is CASSPAGGNQPQHF. In DNA, the CDR3 is TGTGCCAGCTCACCGGCAGGGGGAAATCAGCCCCAGCATTTT.

CDR3 nucleotides: TGTGCCAGCTGTTCCTCAGGACAGCTTAATTCACCCCTCCACTTT. Translation gives CASCSSGQLNSPLHF. The chain combines TRBV2 with TRBJ1-6; possible D gene TRBD1, 6 bases. CDR3 length equals 15 residues. Germline lookup yields CDR1 SNHLY and CDR2 FYNNEI. The V gene lost 8 bases and the J gene lost 6 bases, with 17 bases spanning the gap.

V is TRBV5-1 and J is TRBJ2-7; TRBD2 aligns across 7 bases. Germline-derived CDR1 and CDR2 are SGHRS and YFSETQ. The trim removed 4 bases at V and 11 bases at J, leaving 15 bases unmatched. CDR3 length equals 14 residues. The CDR3 loop is CASSEPGTNSVKYF. The CDR3 DNA sequence: TGCGCCAGCAGCGAACCCGGGACTAACTCGGTGAAGTACTTC.

This clone occurred once. The CDR3 bases are TGCGCCACCCGTGGAGCTAGCGGGAGGATTGGTGACACCGGGGAGCTGTTTTTT. Translated, it gives CATRGASGRIGDTGELFF. The rearrangement uses TRBV5-1 and TRBJ2-2; 11 bases fit TRBD2. Germline-derived CDR1 and CDR2 are SGHRS and YFSETQ. This CDR3 comprises 18 residues. The junction had 16 bases not matched to a gene; V was cut back by 9 bases and J by 3 bases.

This chain links TRBV15 with TRBJ2-5; no reliable D call. Germline lookup yields CDR1 LNHNV and CDR2 YYDKDF (reference sequence). Between the trimmed V and J ends, which lost 7 bases and 5 bases, there was a span of 20 bases. The CDR3 length is 15 residues. In DNA form, the CDR3 reads TGTGCCACCAACAAGAATGCCCTGCGTCGGGAGACCCAGTACTTC. This gives the protein CATNKNALRRETQYF.

The rearrangement joins TRBV5-1 to TRBJ1-2; 9 bases map to TRBD1. With 1 base clipped from V and 6 bases from J, the junction kept 13 bases outside the gene matches. CDR3 length: 17 residues. Germline V gene data show CDR1 as SGHRS and CDR2 as YFSETQ. The CDR3 DNA follows: TGCGCCAGCAGCTTGTTAGGATCGGGACAGGGACAGAATGGCTACACCTTC. Translating gives CASSLLGSGQGQNGYTF.

V gene TRBV5-3 combines with J gene TRBJ1-5; D gene uncertain. TRBV5-3 carries the ORF label, with uncertain function. Trimming removed 4 bases at V and 4 bases at J, with 18 bases between. The CDR3 covers 16 residues. The CDR3 region has the DNA TGTGCCAGAAGCCCTCCCTCAGGCGCGAGAAATCAGCCCCAGCATTTT. Translated, it gives CARSPPSGARNQPQHF.

This chain joins TRBV6-1 and TRBJ1-2; D remains unclear. The CDR3 covers 15 residues. Trimming cost V 2 bases and J 9 bases, with 19 bases left between them. Per the germline V gene, CDR1 is MNHNS and CDR2 is SASEGT. This chain's CDR3 is CASSESLHGSISYTF. The CDR3 DNA follows: TGTGCCAGCAGTGAATCCCTCCATGGGTCCATTAGCTACACCTTC.

The rearrangement uses TRBV7-2 and TRBJ2-1, with D unclear. The germline V gene encodes CDR1 SGHTA and CDR2 FQGNSA. V lost 3 bases and J 2 bases, leaving 11 bases between the germline ends. The CDR3 sequence is 15 residues long. The CDR3 protein is CASSFIRGTYNEQFF. CDR3 DNA: TGTGCCAGCAGCTTCATACGCGGAACCTACAATGAGCAGTTCTTC.

The chain joins TRBV7-2 to TRBJ2-7; 9 bases align to TRBD2. The CDR3 is made up of 15 amino acids. Germline V gene data show CDR1 as SGHTA and CDR2 as FQGNSA. The junction had 8 bases not matched to a gene; V was cut back by 5 bases and J by 3 bases. CDR3 loop: CASSVDSGRVYEQYF. CDR3 DNA sequence: TGTGCCAGCAGCGTCGATAGCGGGAGAGTCTACGAGCAGTACTTC.

This chain links TRBV29-1 with TRBJ2-1, with D perhaps assigned TRBD1 or TRBD2 (5 bases each). The germline CDR1 and CDR2 sequences are SQVTM and ANQGSEA. V lost 6 bases to trimming and J lost 9 bases, with 15 bases between them. This CDR3 comprises 12 residues. The CDR3: CSVFVAGSEQFF. CDR3 DNA sequence: TGCAGCGTCTTCGTGGCAGGGAGTGAGCAGTTCTTC.

This clone appeared a single time. The CDR3 DNA reads TGTGCCAGCAGCTTATTCCCCACTGTCTATTACGAGCAGTACTTC. This sequence encodes CASSLFPTVYYEQYF. The V and J genes are TRBV11-2 and TRBJ2-7, with D uncertain. Germline V gene lookup returns CDR1 SGHAT and CDR2 FQNNGV. Trimming removed 2 bases from V and 4 bases from J, with 15 bases in between. CDR3 length: 15 residues. Full variable domain (outside the CDR3, taken from reference TRBV11-2 and TRBJ2-7): EAGVAQSPRYKIIEKRQSVAFWCNPISGHATLYWYQQILGQGPKLLIQFQNNGVVDDSQLPKDRFSAERLKGVDSTLKIQPAKLEDSAVYLCASSLFPTVYYEQYFGPGTRLTVT.

The chain joins TRBV5-1 to TRBJ2-1; TRBD2 matches 11 bases. The CDR3 is 18 residues long. Losses at the gene ends were 2 bases for V and 0 bases for J; bases not matched to a gene: 7. The V gene's germline CDR1 is SGHRS and CDR2 YFSETQ. CDR3 sequence: CASSLGLAGGGSYNEQFF. The DNA of the CDR3 is TGCGCCAGCAGCTTAGGGCTAGCGGGAGGCGGCTCCTACAATGAGCAGTTCTTC.

The chain recombines TRBV7-3 with TRBJ2-1, with D tentatively TRBD1 or TRBD2 (5 bases each). The CDR3 totals 14 residues. The germline CDR1 and CDR2 sequences are SGHTA and FQGTGA. V was cut by 8 bases and J by 5 bases, with 16 bases left in between. In nucleotides, the CDR3 is TGTGCCAGCGGAGATGTGGGACGAAACAATGAGCAGTTCTTC. Translation gives CASGDVGRNNEQFF.

This clone was detected once. The chain joins TRBV11-2 to TRBJ2-7; 8 bases match TRBD1. This CDR3 has 15 residues. Losses at the gene ends were 5 bases for V and 0 bases for J; bases not matched to a gene: 6. Germline V gene lookup returns CDR1 SGHAT and CDR2 FQNNGV. The CDR3 loop reads CASSPGQGLSYEQYF. CDR3 nucleotides: TGTGCCAGCAGCCCTGGACAGGGCCTCTCCTACGAGCAGTACTTC.

V is TRBV4-2 and J is TRBJ2-3; 16 bases map to TRBD2. CDR3 size: 20 residues. Trimming at V came to 1 base and at J to 1 base, leaving 8 bases not matched to a gene. Germline CDR1 is LGHNA and CDR2 is YNFKEQ. CDR3 DNA: TGTGCCAGCAGCCAAGGCCAGGGACTAGCGGGAGGGTGGGGCACAGATACGCAGTATTTT. As protein: CASSQGQGLAGGWGTDTQYF.

This chain joins TRBV5-4 and TRBJ2-7; the D call may be TRBD1 or TRBD2 (5 bases each). V shed 4 bases and J shed 0 bases, with 11 bases lying between them. Germline CDR1 reads SGHNT; CDR2 reads YYREEE (reference sequence). This CDR3 region has 14 residues. CDR3 in amino acids: CASSLRGNSYEQYF. CDR3 DNA: TGTGCCAGCAGCCTTCGGGGCAACTCCTACGAGCAGTACTTC. The variable domain in full, completed from reference TRBV5-4 and TRBJ2-7, reads ETGVTQSPTHLIKTRGQQVTLRCSSQSGHNTVSWYQQALGQGPQFIFQYYREEENGRGNFPPRFSGLQFPNYSSELNVNALELDDSALYLCASSLRGNSYEQYFGPGTRLTVT.

CDR3 bases: TGTGCCAGTAGACTGGACCCTAGCCGTGACGAGCAGTACTTC. Translating gives CASRLDPSRDEQYF. The rearrangement links TRBV19 to TRBJ2-7; D is perhaps TRBD2 (5 bases). Deletions cut 6 bases from V and 5 bases from J, with 17 bases between. CDR3 length equals 14 residues. Germline V gene data show CDR1 as LNHDA and CDR2 as SQIVND (reference sequence).